This note documents a single TCR beta chain sequence. Antigen unknown. These data originate in a study of cytomegalovirus exposure and HLA in healthy donors. General study points: An analysis that came later showed most CMV-associated TCR beta chains appearing HLA-restricted. Associated with cytomegalovirus, according to the listing, were around 170 TCR beta chains. A classifier reportedly called cytomegalovirus status with high sensitivity and specificity. Near-uniform donor sequencing depth was presumed by presence/absence analyses.

PCR used 60 Vbeta primers and 13 Jbeta primers. The repertoire was sequenced with immunoSEQ multiplex PCR; TCRdb's copy has only in-frame clones and lacks some. The table shows about 160,000 clones, with about three quarters occurring only once. From germline, CDR1 is MDHEN and CDR2 SYDVKM. V lost 4 bases and J lost 4, with 8 bases in between. The CDR3 runs 12 residues. This clonotype was obtained from a woman aged 35 to 49 in good health and CMV-seropositive. Sequenced input: PBMCs. V and J are TRBV28 and TRBJ2-7; perhaps TRBD1 as D (5 bases). The CDR3 DNA follows: TGTGCCAGCAGTTCAGGGTGGTACGAGCAGTACTTC. Encoded protein: CASSSGWYEQYF.